What follows is one TCR beta chain and its context. Its antigen is unidentified. The sample belongs to a study of PD-1 blockade in classical Hodgkin lymphoma. Study-wide results and caveats: Reasons behind the repertoire differences stay unclear, perhaps disease activity or earlier therapy.

Clones were sequenced by immunoSEQ multiplex PCR, and TCRdb holds only the in-frame ones, with some missing. The sample holds 43,000 or so clones, around nine tenths seen once. V was trimmed by 5 bases and J by 7 bases, leaving 18 bases between them. This CDR3 contains 15 residues. Germline values: CDR1 SGHNT, CDR2 YYREEE (reference sequence). Every patient relapsed after autologous stem cell transplantation, and brentuximab vedotin exposure varied. Best responses were complete response, partial response or progressive disease. The chain uses TRBV5-4 and TRBJ2-2; possible D gene TRBD2, 7 bases. The clonotype was recovered from a human donor with classical Hodgkin lymphoma. The specimen was peripheral blood mononuclear cells (PBMCs), collected at baseline. The CDR3 region is CASRDTGGRGGELFF. Written as DNA, the CDR3 is TGTGCCAGCAGGGACACGGGGGGCCGGGGCGGGGAGCTGTTTTTT.